This entry lists 30 T cell receptor beta chains sequenced from one sample in a study of blood T cells in healthy people across ages. Together with a sample-barcoded 5' primer, a J-beta primer mix was included in a second PCR lasting roughly 6 to 12 cycles. One entry per CDR3 protein results from TCRdb running MiXCR on the 5' RACE reads. The sample has about 1.5 million distinct CDR3 sequences; approximately 39% are singletons. The sample was blood. The receptors come from a woman aged 18-35 years in good health.

The rearrangement uses TRBV24-1 and TRBJ2-3; D may be TRBD2 (6 bases). The CDR3 is made up of 16 amino acids. Trimming shortened V by 1 base and J by 3 bases, and 13 bases separated the two germline ends. Per the germline V gene, CDR1 is KGHDR and CDR2 is SFDVKD. The CDR3 region is CATSDFRDSLTDTQYF. The CDR3 nucleotides are TGTGCCACCAGTGATTTTAGGGACTCTCTGACAGATACGCAGTATTTT.

This clonotype was observed at least ten times. V is TRBV20-1 and J is TRBJ2-1; D ambiguous. V lost 4 bases and J lost 7, with 5 bases in between. Looked up from germline, CDR1 is DFQATT and CDR2 is SNEGSKA (reference sequence). The CDR3 length is 10 residues. CDR3 sequence (DNA): TGCAGTGCTATCGGGAATGAGCAGTTCTTC. It codes for CSAIGNEQFF.

The V call is TRBV10-3, the J call TRBJ2-1, with a possible D match to TRBD2 (5 bases). CDR3 length equals 13 residues. V was cut by 8 bases and J by 8 bases, with 16 bases left in between. CDR1 and CDR2 from the germline V gene are ENHRY and SYGVKD. This CDR3 reads CAICPIAYDEQFF. The CDR3 nucleotides are TGTGCCATCTGTCCAATAGCGTACGATGAGCAGTTCTTC.

The J gene is TRBJ2-5, the V gene TRBV5-1; the match to TRBD2 covers 7 bases. TRBJ2-1 matches the DNA end more closely, so the J call is doubtful. The CDR3 extends over 14 amino acids. The V gene's germline CDR1 is SGHRS and CDR2 YFSETQ. The DNA for the CDR3 is TGCGCCAGCAGCCCGACCGGGAGGCAAGAGACCCAGTTCTTC. Its protein is CASSPTGRQETQFF.

There are a few counts of this clonotype. The CDR3, as DNA: TGTGCCAGCAGCCATGGTAGCTCCTACGAGCAGTACTTC. The encoded protein is CASSHGSSYEQYF. The gene calls are TRBV3-1 and TRBJ2-7, with D unresolved. Germline V gives CDR1 LGHDT, CDR2 YNNKEL (reference sequence). Trimming removed 3 bases at V and 0 bases at J, with 6 bases between. The length of the CDR3 is 13 residues.

As to this clonotype: A read error may explain this, as a much larger clone is one base away. The J gene is TRBJ2-5, the V gene TRBV5-1, with 8 bases aligning to TRBD2. After removal of 2 bases from V and 11 bases from J, the junction contained 11 bases not matched to a gene. The germline V gene encodes CDR1 SGHRS and CDR2 YFSETQ. The CDR3 loop spans 14 amino acids. The CDR3 loop reads CASSLSGLVTEQYF. In DNA form, the CDR3 reads TGCGCCAGCAGCTTATCGGGACTAGTTACTGAGCAGTACTTC.

V gene TRBV12-3 or TRBV12-4 combines with J gene TRBJ2-1; possibly TRBD2 for D (5 bases). The ends were cut back, 5 bases at V and 6 bases at J, with 17 bases in the middle. The CDR3 loop spans 15 amino acids. CDR3 residues: CASSPPLGRGNEQFF. The DNA of the CDR3 is TGTGCCAGCAGTCCCCCCTTGGGGAGAGGCAATGAGCAGTTCTTC.

The J gene is TRBJ1-5, the V gene TRBV28, with D unresolved. Trimming took off 4 bases at V and 7 bases at J, with 17 bases between the two ends. The CDR3 sequence is 15 residues long. CDR1 is MDHEN, CDR2 SYDVKM, per germline. CDR3 loop: CASSSLVGRQQPQHF. DNA for the CDR3: TGTGCCAGCAGTTCCCTGGTAGGGAGGCAGCAGCCCCAGCATTTT.

This chain uses TRBV20-1 with TRBJ2-1; D gene unclear. The DNA end lines up better with TRBJ2-7; the J call may be wrong. The CDR3 consists of 11 residues. The germline V gene encodes CDR1 DFQATT and CDR2 SNEGSKA (reference sequence). CDR3 protein: CTGLEYNEQYF. For the CDR3, the DNA is TGCACGGGCCTCGAATACAATGAGCAGTACTTC.

The CDR3 protein is CATRGQGAYQPQHF. For the CDR3, the DNA is TGTGCCACCAGAGGGCAGGGGGCCTATCAGCCCCAGCATTTT. The chain links TRBV15 to TRBJ1-5; 8 positions agree with TRBD1. The germline gives CDR1 LNHNV, CDR2 YYDKDF (reference sequence). Trimming took 6 bases from V and 5 from J; bases not matched to a gene: 6. The CDR3 is 14 residues long.

CDR3 residues: CSADRTSGYNEQYF. The CDR3 DNA reads as TGCAGCGCCGATAGGACTAGCGGTTACAATGAGCAGTACTTC. The chain combines TRBV29-1 with TRBJ2-7; 10 nucleotides line up with TRBD2. The CDR3 is 14 residues long. J gave up 7 bases and V 7 bases, and 13 bases lay outside the gene matches. CDR1 is SQVTM and CDR2 is ANQGSEA in the germline V gene.

This clonotype was seen a few times. V usage is TRBV29-1 and J usage is TRBJ2-3; D tentatively reads TRBD1 or TRBD2 (6 bases each). Trimming left V 8 bases short and J 6 bases short, with 18 bases between. Per the germline V gene, CDR1 is SQVTM and CDR2 is ANQGSEA. This CDR3 spans 13 amino acids. The CDR3: CSLLGGARDTQYF. CDR3 nucleotide sequence: TGCAGCCTCCTCGGGGGCGCCCGGGATACGCAGTATTTT.

This clonotype appeared many times. The chain employs TRBV4-3 and TRBJ2-7; a possible D gene is TRBD2 (6 bases). The CDR3 runs to 13 residues. Germline V lookup: CDR1 LGHNA, CDR2 YSLEER. V was cut by 0 bases and J by 8 bases, with 11 bases left in between. This chain's CDR3 is CASSQDWGTQQYF. In DNA, the CDR3 is TGCGCCAGCAGCCAAGATTGGGGGACTCAGCAGTACTTC.

The chain has TRBV3-1 and TRBJ2-1, with a tentative D call TRBD1 (5 bases). Trimming took off 0 bases at V and 2 bases at J, with 14 bases between the two ends. The CDR3 is made up of 17 amino acids. Germline V gene lookup returns CDR1 LGHDT and CDR2 YNNKEL (reference sequence). The CDR3 coding sequence is TGTGCCAGCAGCCAAGATTTAGGGGTAAGGGCCTACAATGAGCAGTTCTTC. Residues: CASSQDLGVRAYNEQFF.

V and J are TRBV9 and TRBJ2-7; D might be TRBD1 (5 bases). V was shortened by 2 bases and J by 7 bases, with 16 bases between the two germline ends. The germline V gene has CDR1 SGDLS and CDR2 YYNGEE. The length of the CDR3 is 14 residues. The CDR3 bases are TGTGCCAGCAGCGTCGACCCTCAGGGTCGGGAGCAGTACTTC. Residues: CASSVDPQGREQYF.

The CDR3 spells CASSVEGGQGGDEQFF. CDR3 coding DNA: TGTGCCAGCAGCGTAGAAGGGGGACAGGGGGGGGATGAGCAGTTCTTC. V gene TRBV9 combines with J gene TRBJ2-1, with 11 bases identical to TRBD1. CDR3 length: 16 amino acids. CDR1 is SGDLS and CDR2 is YYNGEE in the germline V gene. Unmatched junction bases numbered 7, after V lost 0 bases and J lost 8 bases.

The table lists this clonotype with a few counts. This sequence joins TRBV5-6 and TRBJ1-2, with unresolved D. Germline CDR1 is SGHDT and CDR2 is YYEEEE. Trimming pared 4 bases from V and 8 bases from J, leaving 15 bases between. CDR3 length: 13 residues. CDR3 residues: CASSPVGQTGYTF. CDR3 DNA: TGTGCCAGCAGCCCTGTCGGGCAGACAGGCTACACCTTC.

This clonotype was seen more than once but under ten times. V gene TRBV20-1 combines with J gene TRBJ2-3, with D possibly TRBD2 on 5 matching bases. The CDR3 has 14 amino acids. Germline loops: CDR1 DFQATT, CDR2 SNEGSKA (reference sequence). Trimming shortened V by 3 bases and J by 2 bases, and 12 bases separated the two germline ends. The CDR3 here is CSASSGLFTDTQYF. In DNA, the CDR3 is TGCAGTGCTAGTTCCGGACTCTTCACAGATACGCAGTATTTT.

This clonotype was counted many times. This chain joins TRBV12-3 or TRBV12-4 and TRBJ1-5; tentatively, D is TRBD1 (6 bases). CDR3 size: 12 residues. V lost 6 bases and J lost 6, with 9 bases in between. CDR3 DNA sequence: TGTGCCAGCAGCTTACAGGGTCAGCCCCAGCATTTT. Translating it yields CASSLQGQPQHF.

V usage is TRBV6-1 and J usage is TRBJ2-7; possible D gene TRBD1, 5 bases. The germline gives CDR1 MNHNS, CDR2 SASEGT. The CDR3 consists of 13 residues. V dropped 8 bases and J dropped 0 bases, with 11 bases sitting between them. The CDR3 nucleotides read TGTGCCAGCTGGGGCACGGACTCCTACGAGCAGTACTTC. It specifies CASWGTDSYEQYF.

This rearrangement joins TRBV7-8 to TRBJ2-7, with D possibly TRBD2 on 5 matching bases. Trimming left V 5 bases short and J 2 bases short, with 16 bases between. The CDR3 consists of 15 residues. Per germline, CDR1 SGHVS and CDR2 FQNEAQ. The DNA for the CDR3 is TGTGCCAGCAGCCCAAGTGGCGGGTTTGCCTACGAGCAGTACTTC. As protein: CASSPSGGFAYEQYF.

The rearrangement uses TRBV28 and TRBJ1-1, with D tentatively TRBD1 (5 bases). The V end lost 10 bases, the J end lost 4 bases, and 13 bases lay between the germline ends. Germline V gene sequence: CDR1 MDHEN, CDR2 SYDVKM. This CDR3 comprises 12 residues. CDR3 region: CATDRGSTEAFF. The CDR3 nucleotides read TGTGCCACCGACCGGGGGAGCACTGAAGCTTTCTTT.

This chain uses TRBV28 with TRBJ2-1, with a weak D call TRBD2 (6 bases). Germline V gives CDR1 MDHEN, CDR2 SYDVKM. CDR3 size: 15 residues. Trimming cost V 5 bases and J 7 bases, with 18 bases left between them. The CDR3 DNA reads as TGTGCCAGCAGTCCGCGGGGCAGGGAACGGAATGAGCAGTTCTTC. It translates to CASSPRGRERNEQFF.

This chain uses TRBV20-1 with TRBJ2-7, with 10 bases aligning to TRBD2. V was pared by 6 bases and J by 2 bases, with 10 bases of the junction left unmatched. Germline V CDR1 and CDR2: DFQATT, SNEGSKA (reference sequence). The CDR3 length is 15 residues. The CDR3 spells CSAERVAGGTYEQYF. The CDR3 nucleotides are TGCAGTGCCGAGAGGGTAGCGGGGGGCACCTACGAGCAGTACTTC.

The genes are TRBV27 and TRBJ1-2, with TRBD1 matching over 7 bases. The CDR3 loop spans 13 amino acids. Germline V gene lookup returns CDR1 MNHEY and CDR2 SMNVEV (reference sequence). V gave up 5 bases and J gave up 5 bases; unmatched junction bases: 5. The CDR3 here is CASSTNRGYGYTF. CDR3 DNA: TGTGCCAGCAGTACCAACAGGGGTTATGGCTACACCTTC.

Only a few counts were recorded for this clonotype. This chain connects TRBV6-5 to TRBJ1-5; D is undetermined. This CDR3 is 13 amino acids long. The germline gives CDR1 MNHEY, CDR2 SVGAGI. V was shortened by 7 bases and J by 4 bases, with 11 bases between the two germline ends. The CDR3 DNA sequence: TGTGCCAGCACTCCGGGCCTTAATCAGCCCCAGCATTTT. Its protein product is CASTPGLNQPQHF.

This clonotype has only a few counts. The chain has TRBV20-1 and TRBJ2-3; no definite D call. V was clipped by 1 base and J by 1 base, with 12 bases between them. The CDR3 contains 15 residues. Germline V gene sequence: CDR1 DFQATT, CDR2 SNEGSKA (reference sequence). The CDR3 spells CSARVPGSGTDTQYF. CDR3 coding DNA: TGCAGTGCTAGAGTGCCGGGCTCGGGCACAGATACGCAGTATTTT.

The rearrangement uses TRBV6-2 or TRBV6-3 and TRBJ2-1; TRBD2 agrees at 10 bases. The junction had 9 bases not matched to a gene; V was cut back by 5 bases and J by 2 bases. Looked up from germline, CDR1 is MNHEY and CDR2 is SVGEGT. The CDR3 sequence is 17 residues long. In nucleotides, the CDR3 is TGTGCCAGCAGTCCTAGCGGGAGTAGTAGGGCCTACAATGAGCAGTTCTTC. This translates into CASSPSGSSRAYNEQFF.

A note on this clonotype: An end of the junction differs from the germline gene, which may be a read error. In DNA, the CDR3 is TGCAGGGCTAGTTTCAATGAGCAGTTCTTC. This gives the protein CRASFNEQFF. This sequence joins TRBV20-1 and TRBJ2-1; the D is unclear. The CDR3 sequence is 10 residues long. CDR1 is DFQATT and CDR2 is SNEGSKA in the germline V gene (reference sequence).

Note on this clonotype: At one end, the junction sequence differs from germline, possibly due to a read error. The CDR3 sequence is CASNQDKAGDEETQYF. CDR3 sequence (DNA): TGCGCCAGCAACCAAGATAAAGCGGGGGATGAAGAGACCCAGTACTTC. This chain links TRBV4-1 with TRBJ2-5, with 8 positions matching TRBD2. The germline CDR1 and CDR2 sequences are MGHRA and YSYEKL. CDR3 length: 16 amino acids.